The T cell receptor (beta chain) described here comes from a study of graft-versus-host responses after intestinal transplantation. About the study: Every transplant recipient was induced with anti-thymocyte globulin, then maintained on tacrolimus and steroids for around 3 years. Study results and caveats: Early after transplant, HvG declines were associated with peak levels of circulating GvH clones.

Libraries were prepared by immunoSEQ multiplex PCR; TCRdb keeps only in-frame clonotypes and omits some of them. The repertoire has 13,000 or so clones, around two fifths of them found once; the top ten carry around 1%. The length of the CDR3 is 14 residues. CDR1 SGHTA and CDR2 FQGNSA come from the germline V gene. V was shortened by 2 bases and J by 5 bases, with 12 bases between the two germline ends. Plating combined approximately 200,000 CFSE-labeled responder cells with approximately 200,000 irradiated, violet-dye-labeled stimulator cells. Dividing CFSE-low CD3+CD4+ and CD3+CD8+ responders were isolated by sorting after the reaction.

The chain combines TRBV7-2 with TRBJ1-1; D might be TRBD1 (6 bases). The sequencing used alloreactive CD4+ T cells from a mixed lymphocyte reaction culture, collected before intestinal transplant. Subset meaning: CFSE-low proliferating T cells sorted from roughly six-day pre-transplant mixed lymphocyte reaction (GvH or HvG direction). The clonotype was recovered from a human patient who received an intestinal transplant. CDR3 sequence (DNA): TGTGCCAGCAGCTTACGGGGGGCGGAAACTGAAGCTTTCTTT. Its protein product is CASSLRGAETEAFF.